One sample yielded the 19 T cell receptor beta chains listed below, sequenced in a study of T cell responses to AZD1222 COVID-19 vaccine. TCRdb's copy holds only in-frame clones and misses some; the assay was immunoSEQ multiplex PCR. The sample consists of roughly 150,000 clones, about nine tenths of them appearing once. Sample: peripheral blood, taken 28 days after the second AZD1222 dose. The receptors derive from an adult who received the AZD1222 COVID-19 vaccine.

The chain combines TRBV7-8 with TRBJ1-5; a possible D gene is TRBD1 (5 bases). Trimming left V 4 bases short and J 2 bases short, with 15 bases between. CDR1 is SGHVS and CDR2 is FQNEAQ in the germline V gene. This CDR3 spans 16 amino acids. The CDR3 DNA sequence: TGTGCCAGCAGCTCCTCCTTGGGGCACGGCAATCAGCCCCAGCATTTT. Protein product: CASSSSLGHGNQPQHF.

On this clone: The same CDR3 can be traced to other DNA sequences in this sample. The chain combines TRBV5-1 with TRBJ2-3; no firm D call. Germline values: CDR1 SGHRS, CDR2 YFSETQ. Between the trimmed V and J ends, which lost 0 bases and 0 bases, there was a span of 5 bases. This CDR3 contains 14 residues. The CDR3 nucleotides are TGCGCCAGCAGCTTGGGTGATAGCACAGATACGCAGTATTTT. This gives the protein CASSLGDSTDTQYF. The full variable domain, its missing parts supplied by reference TRBV5-1 and TRBJ2-3, is KAGVTQTPRYLIKTRGQQVTLSCSPISGHRSVSWYQQTPGQGLQFLFEYFSETQRNKGNFPGRFSGRQFSNSRSEMNVSTLELGDSALYLCASSLGDSTDTQYFGPGTRLTVL.

V usage is TRBV4-2 and J usage is TRBJ2-1, with 9 bases fitting TRBD2. The CDR3 is 16 residues long. Germline CDR1 reads LGHNA; CDR2 reads YNFKEQ. Trimming cost V 2 bases and J 4 bases; bases outside gene matches: 6. The CDR3 DNA reads as TGTGCCAGCAGCCAAAATCCTAGCGGGGCGTACAATGAGCAGTTCTTC. Encoded protein: CASSQNPSGAYNEQFF.

CDR3 protein: CATKTGNRGYTF. In DNA, the CDR3 is TGTGCCACCAAGACAGGGAATCGCGGCTACACCTTC. The genes are TRBV19 and TRBJ1-2; TRBD1 matches 7 bases. The CDR3 covers 12 residues. Germline V gene data show CDR1 as LNHDA and CDR2 as SQIVND (reference sequence). With 10 bases clipped from V and 8 bases from J, the junction kept 10 bases outside the gene matches. Full variable domain (rest looked up from reference TRBV19 and TRBJ1-2): DGGITQSPKYLFRKEGQNVTLSCEQNLNHDAMYWYRQDPGQGLRLIYYSQIVNDFQKGDIAEGYSVSREKKESFPLTVTSAQKNPTAFYLCATKTGNRGYTFGSGTRLTVV.

The V and J genes are TRBV19 and TRBJ2-1; TRBD2 matches at 9 bases. The germline V gene has CDR1 LNHDA and CDR2 SQIVND (reference sequence). The V and J ends lost 5 bases and 10 bases, in that order; junction bases with no gene match: 15. The CDR3 contains 16 residues. The CDR3 region is CASSPPGLARGKEQFF. The CDR3 DNA reads TGTGCCAGTAGTCCCCCGGGACTAGCAAGGGGGAAGGAGCAGTTCTTC.

The chain joins TRBV12-3 or TRBV12-4 to TRBJ1-6; the D gene is possibly TRBD1 (5 bases). The length of the CDR3 is 13 residues. The V end was cut by 8 bases, the J end by 13 bases, with 18 bases between. This CDR3 is CASQGEPGSPLHF. The CDR3 DNA is TGTGCCAGCCAGGGTGAACCGGGGTCGCCCCTCCACTTT.

V gene TRBV11-2 combines with J gene TRBJ1-1, with unresolved D. There are 14 residues in the CDR3. Germline V gene sequence: CDR1 SGHAT, CDR2 FQNNGV. The V and J ends lost 1 base and 5 bases respectively, with 11 bases between them. CDR3 residues: CASSLVGPGTEAFF. In DNA, the CDR3 is TGTGCCAGCAGCTTAGTTGGCCCGGGGACTGAAGCTTTCTTT.

The chain is built from TRBV19 and TRBJ1-5; weak D call: TRBD1 (6 bases). The CDR3 sequence is 14 residues long. CDR1 and CDR2 from the germline V gene are LNHDA and SQIVND (reference sequence). Trimming cost V 7 bases and J 5 bases, with 15 bases left between them. The CDR3 here is CASTLGTTHQPQHF. The CDR3 nucleotides are TGTGCCAGTACCCTGGGGACAACCCATCAGCCCCAGCATTTT.

This chain uses TRBV11-2 with TRBJ1-2; no firm D call. The germline V gene encodes CDR1 SGHAT and CDR2 FQNNGV. The CDR3 is 14 residues long. Trimming left V 5 bases short and J 6 bases short, with 16 bases between. CDR3 nucleotides: TGTGCCAGCAGCCACACATCCCAAGTCCATGGCTACACCTTC. Protein: CASSHTSQVHGYTF.

V usage is TRBV7-3 and J usage is TRBJ1-1; D call uncertain. Trimming removed 5 bases at V and 0 bases at J, with 7 bases between. Germline assignment: CDR1 SGHTA and CDR2 FQGTGA. This CDR3 spans 13 amino acids. The DNA for the CDR3 is TGTGCCAGCAGCCAGGACCTGAACACTGAAGCTTTCTTT. Translation: CASSQDLNTEAFF.

The rearrangement joins TRBV27 to TRBJ1-6; tentative D call: TRBD1 (6 bases). This CDR3 is built from 16 residues. Trimming cost V 0 bases and J 6 bases, with 12 bases left between them. Germline loops: CDR1 MNHEY, CDR2 SMNVEV (reference sequence). CDR3 amino acids: CASSLSWGGRNSPLHF. As DNA, the CDR3 is TGTGCCAGCAGTTTATCTTGGGGGGGGCGTAATTCACCCCTCCACTTT.

For the CDR3, the DNA is TGTGCCAGCGGCTCAGATACGCAGTATTTT. Protein: CASGSDTQYF. The gene calls are TRBV27 and TRBJ2-3; D not certain. V lost 8 bases and J 4 bases, leaving 4 bases between the germline ends. Looked up from germline, CDR1 is MNHEY and CDR2 is SMNVEV (reference sequence). The CDR3 extends over 10 amino acids.

The rearrangement joins TRBV5-1 to TRBJ1-1, with D hard to call. This CDR3 is 13 amino acids long. The germline V gene encodes CDR1 SGHRS and CDR2 YFSETQ. Deletions cut 5 bases from V and 0 bases from J, with 8 bases between. In nucleotides, the CDR3 is TGCGCCAGCAGTACCGGGCTGAACACTGAAGCTTTCTTT. As protein: CASSTGLNTEAFF.

V is TRBV6-5 and J is TRBJ2-1; 7 bases are shared with TRBD1. This CDR3 has 15 residues. Germline values: CDR1 MNHEY, CDR2 SVGAGI. The trim removed 6 bases at V and 8 bases at J, leaving 13 bases unmatched. The CDR3 DNA reads as TGTGCCAGCAGGAGGGAAGGGACAGCGTTCGATGAGCAGTTCTTC. This gives the protein CASRREGTAFDEQFF.

This sequence joins TRBV12-5 and TRBJ2-2; D perhaps matches TRBD2 (6 bases). The CDR3 is 17 residues long. V gave up 5 bases and J gave up 5 bases, with 21 bases separating them. Germline assignment: CDR1 LGHNT and CDR2 FRNRAP. CDR3 region: CASGARTPSGGTGELFF. The CDR3 coding sequence is TGTGCTAGTGGTGCAAGGACCCCGTCTGGGGGGACCGGGGAGCTGTTTTTT.

J is TRBJ1-6 and V is TRBV6-6; 9 bases line up with TRBD1. The CDR3 is 15 residues long. Germline CDR1 MNHNY, CDR2 SVGAGI (reference sequence). V was clipped by 5 bases and J by 9 bases; unmatched bases: 8. DNA of the CDR3: TGTGCCAGCAGTACTACCGGGACAGGGAGTTCACCCCTCCACTTT. Its translation is CASSTTGTGSSPLHF.

The chain combines TRBV30 with TRBJ2-7; D perhaps matches TRBD1 (6 bases). The CDR3 covers 14 residues. Trimming removed 2 bases at V and 3 bases at J, with 14 bases between. CDR1 GTSNPN and CDR2 SVGIG come from the germline V gene (reference sequence). CDR3 in DNA: TGTGCCTGGAGTATAGGGGGAAAAAACTACGAGCAGTACTTC. Translation gives CAWSIGGKNYEQYF.

The CDR3 nucleotides are TGTGCCAGTAGTATAAGAACCGGGGCCTTCACCTACGAGCAGTACTTC. Translation gives CASSIRTGAFTYEQYF. The genes are TRBV19 and TRBJ2-7; D tentatively reads TRBD1 or TRBD2 (5 bases each). Trimming left V 2 bases short and J 2 bases short, with 16 bases between. This CDR3 is 16 amino acids long. Germline V lookup: CDR1 LNHDA, CDR2 SQIVND (reference sequence).

The rearrangement uses TRBV9 and TRBJ1-6; no clear D. V was trimmed by 0 bases and J by 10 bases, leaving 8 bases between them. CDR1 SGDLS and CDR2 YYNGEE come from the germline V gene. The CDR3 loop spans 13 amino acids. The CDR3 nucleotides are TGTGCCAGCAGCGTAGCGCTGGGGTCACCCCTCCACTTT. Translating gives CASSVALGSPLHF.